Each of the 21 T cell receptor beta chains below was sequenced from the same sample in a study of blood T cells in healthy people across ages. Next came a second PCR, run for roughly 7 to 12 cycles, which used a sample-barcoded 5' primer along with a J-beta primer mix. TCRdb analysed the 5' RACE reads with MiXCR anew, one entry per CDR3 protein. The profile covers under 2,000,000 distinct CDR3 sequences, with less than 50% appearing a single time and less than 2.5% taken by the ten largest. Sequencing was carried out using blood. These receptor sequences come from a middle-aged woman in good health.

V usage is TRBV4-3 and J usage is TRBJ2-4; 8 nucleotides align to TRBD2. Germline CDR1 is LGHNA and CDR2 is YSLEER. V lost 1 base and J lost 10; bases outside the gene matches: 6. This CDR3 has 14 residues. The CDR3 region has the DNA TGCGCCAGCAGCCAAGGGGCTAGCGGGTGGATTCAGTACTTC. It specifies CASSQGASGWIQYF.

The V and J genes are TRBV7-2 and TRBJ2-3; 10 nucleotides agree with TRBD1. Germline values: CDR1 SGHTA, CDR2 FQGNSA. V shed 3 bases, J shed 6 bases, and the junction held 6 bases outside the gene matches. This CDR3 contains 15 residues. The CDR3 sequence is CASSFSGQGSDTQYF. For the CDR3, the DNA is TGTGCCAGCAGCTTCTCGGGACAGGGGTCCGATACGCAGTATTTT.

A few counts support this clonotype. V usage is TRBV29-1 and J usage is TRBJ2-1; D not resolved. The V gene lost 0 bases and the J gene lost 6 bases, with 12 bases spanning the gap. Germline assignment: CDR1 SQVTM and CDR2 ANQGSEA. The CDR3 is 14 amino acids. CDR3 nucleotides: TGCAGCGTTGAAGAGCCAGGACGGACCAATGAGCAGTTCTTC. Translating gives CSVEEPGRTNEQFF.

The CDR3 sequence is CASRTLGLNQETQYF. The CDR3 DNA is TGTGCCAGCAGGACCCTAGGGCTCAACCAAGAGACCCAGTACTTC. The genes are TRBV6-2 or TRBV6-3 and TRBJ2-5, with unresolved D. CDR3 length: 15 amino acids. Trimming removed 6 bases at V and 0 bases at J, with 14 bases between. CDR1 MNHEY and CDR2 SVGEGT come from the germline V gene.

The chain has TRBV2 and TRBJ2-4; 8 nucleotides line up with TRBD2. The CDR3 covers 16 residues. The V gene's germline CDR1 is SNHLY and CDR2 FYNNEI. The J segment lost 13 bases and the V segment lost 9 bases, leaving 23 bases of the junction unmatched. The CDR3 DNA follows: TGTGCCAGTAACCCGGGACTAACGGGGGGGCCTTTTGAGCAGTACTTC. Its translation: CASNPGLTGGPFEQYF. Combining the CDR3 with reference TRBV2 and TRBJ2-4 gives the whole variable domain EPEVTQTPSHQVTQMGQEVILRCVPISNHLYFYWYRQILGQKVEFLVSFYNNEISEKSEIFDDQFSVERPDGSNFTLKIRSTKLEDSAMYFCASNPGLTGGPFEQYFGAGTRLSVL.

This clonotype was observed once. The rearrangement joins TRBV6-5 to TRBJ1-4, with TRBD1 matching over 10 bases. Germline V CDR1 and CDR2: MNHEY, SVGAGI. Trimming took 2 bases from V and 3 from J; bases not matched to a gene: 6. The CDR3 sequence is 17 residues long. This CDR3 is CASSYGTGAPSNEKLFF. For the CDR3, the DNA is TGTGCCAGCAGTTACGGGACAGGGGCCCCCTCTAATGAAAAACTGTTTTTT.

This clonotype was found a few times. This sequence joins TRBV12-3 or TRBV12-4 and TRBJ2-7, with D perhaps being TRBD1 or TRBD2 (6 bases each). The CDR3 totals 14 residues. V was clipped by 3 bases and J by 5 bases, with 14 bases between them. CDR3 in DNA: TGTGCCAGCAGTTTGTGGGGGGCCGGCGACGAGCAGTACTTC. Translated: CASSLWGAGDEQYF.

A few counts support this clonotype. The gene calls are TRBV3-1 and TRBJ2-3, with D unclear. The CDR3 totals 12 residues. Trimming removed 6 bases from V and 2 bases from J, with 6 bases in between. Germline V gives CDR1 LGHDT, CDR2 YNNKEL (reference sequence). The CDR3 here is CASRSPTDTQYF. The CDR3 nucleotides read TGTGCCAGCAGGTCGCCCACAGATACGCAGTATTTT.

V gene TRBV7-2 combines with J gene TRBJ1-4, with D unclear. The germline gives CDR1 SGHTA, CDR2 FQGNSA. CDR3 length equals 15 residues. The V gene lost 6 bases and the J gene lost 6 bases, with 17 bases spanning the gap. CDR3 loop: CASRPSPGTDEKLFF. The CDR3 DNA sequence: TGTGCCAGCAGGCCCTCACCGGGTACTGATGAAAAACTGTTTTTT. Filled out from reference TRBV7-2 and TRBJ1-4, the complete variable domain reads GAGVSQSPSNKVTEKGKDVELRCDPISGHTALYWYRQSLGQGLEFLIYFQGNSAPDKSGLPSDRFSAERTGGSVSTLTIQRTQQEDSAVYLCASRPSPGTDEKLFFGSGTQLSVL.

The V gene is TRBV7-6, the J gene TRBJ1-6; D is undetermined. V was pared by 1 base and J by 0 bases, with 19 bases between. This CDR3 is 20 amino acids long. The germline gives CDR1 SGHVS, CDR2 FNYEAQ. CDR3 sequence (DNA): TGTGCCAGCAGCTTAGGCCCGCGGTCCTTTGCGGACTCCTATAATTCACCCCTCCACTTT. Its protein product is CASSLGPRSFADSYNSPLHF.

This clonotype was picked up a small number of times. This chain's CDR3 is CATLDRVVDTQYF. CDR3 DNA: TGTGCCACCTTGGACAGGGTAGTTGATACGCAGTATTTT. The V gene is TRBV10-3, the J gene TRBJ2-3, with 8 bases that match TRBD1. The CDR3 length is 13 residues. Germline V lookup: CDR1 ENHRY, CDR2 SYGVKD. The junction had 9 bases not matched to a gene; V was cut back by 10 bases and J by 6 bases.

Concerning this clonotype itself: Relative to the germline gene, one junction end is altered; a read error may explain this. This sequence joins TRBV7-7 and TRBJ2-7; TRBD1 matches at 8 bases. The J call is doubtful: the DNA matches TRBJ2-5 better. This CDR3 comprises 15 residues. Germline loops: CDR1 SSHAT, CDR2 FNYEAQ (reference sequence). As DNA, the CDR3 is TGTGCTAGCAGCCCGCCAGGGGGCAGGGCACGGACCCAGTACTTC. Protein product: CASSPPGGRARTQYF.

The chain recombines TRBV9 with TRBJ2-7; 7 nucleotides agree with TRBD2. The CDR3 covers 15 residues. Trimming cost V 4 bases and J 6 bases; bases outside gene matches: 13. Germline CDR1 is SGDLS and CDR2 is YYNGEE. The CDR3 DNA reads TGTGCCAGCAGCCTTACCGGGAGGCGTGCGCGCGAGCAGTACTTC. Translated, it gives CASSLTGRRAREQYF.

The genes are TRBV27 and TRBJ1-5, with 7 bases aligning to TRBD1. The CDR3 runs to 14 residues. CDR1 is MNHEY, CDR2 SMNVEV, per germline (reference sequence). V shed 6 bases, J shed 4 bases, and the junction held 6 bases outside the gene matches. The CDR3 DNA sequence: TGTGCCAGCAGAGATTCACAGGGGAATCAGCCCCAGCATTTT. Protein product: CASRDSQGNQPQHF.

The J gene is TRBJ2-3, the V gene TRBV7-8; D ambiguous. V was cut by 0 bases and J by 5 bases, with 9 bases left in between. The CDR3 contains 14 residues. Germline CDR1 is SGHVS and CDR2 is FQNEAQ. CDR3 in DNA: TGTGCCAGCAGCTTAGCGGGGTCGGGAGATACGCAGTATTTT. It yields the protein CASSLAGSGDTQYF.

This chain links TRBV14 with TRBJ1-5; D not resolved. This CDR3 is 14 amino acids long. Germline loops: CDR1 SGHDN, CDR2 FVKESK. V was clipped by 4 bases and J by 7 bases, with 14 bases between them. For the CDR3, the DNA is TGTGCCAGCAGCCCGTTCGGTATGGGCCAGCCCCAGCATTTT. This gives the protein CASSPFGMGQPQHF.

This rearrangement joins TRBV3-1 to TRBJ2-5; D unclear. Per the germline V gene, CDR1 is LGHDT and CDR2 is YNNKEL (reference sequence). The CDR3 length is 14 residues. Between the trimmed V and J ends, which lost 0 bases and 11 bases, there was a span of 16 bases. The CDR3 protein is CASSQDEQHNEQYF. The DNA for the CDR3 is TGTGCCAGCAGCCAAGATGAACAGCACAATGAGCAGTACTTC.

V and J are TRBV27 and TRBJ2-1; the D gene is possibly TRBD2 (6 bases). With 3 bases removed from V and 15 bases from J, the gap between germline ends came to 18 bases. Germline CDR1 reads MNHEY; CDR2 reads SMNVEV (reference sequence). The CDR3 is 13 residues long. The CDR3 bases are TGTGCCAGCAGTTTTCTCGGCCCGGGAGCACCGTTCTTC. It specifies CASSFLGPGAPFF.

The V call is TRBV7-9, the J call TRBJ1-2; TRBD1 matches 10 bases. With 5 bases clipped from V and 7 bases from J, the junction kept 7 bases outside the gene matches. The CDR3 sequence is 14 residues long. Germline V gives CDR1 SEHNR, CDR2 FQNEAQ (reference sequence). CDR3 nucleotides: TGTGCCAGCAGCAAAGACAGGGGGCGCGGTGGCTACACCTTC. It yields the protein CASSKDRGRGGYTF.

This clonotype occurred a few times. The chain is built from TRBV5-1 and TRBJ2-1; TRBD2 agrees at 7 bases. The ends lost 1 base at V and 2 bases at J; junction bases unmatched: 3. This CDR3 contains 15 residues. The germline CDR1 and CDR2 sequences are SGHRS and YFSETQ. The CDR3 protein is CASSLTAGTYNEQFF. For the CDR3, the DNA is TGCGCCAGCAGCTTGACAGCGGGGACCTACAATGAGCAGTTCTTC.

This clonotype appeared a single time. This chain uses TRBV20-1 with TRBJ2-6; D possibly corresponds to TRBD1 (5 bases). Trimming took off 3 bases at V and 1 base at J, with 10 bases between the two ends. The CDR3 spans 15 residues. CDR1 is DFQATT, CDR2 SNEGSKA, per germline (reference sequence). The CDR3: CSASGHLSGANVLTF. The CDR3 region has the DNA TGCAGTGCTAGTGGACACCTGTCTGGGGCCAACGTCCTGACTTTC.